Following are 13 T cell receptor beta chains from one sample sequenced in a study of blood T cell repertoires in COVID-19. Generated by immunoSEQ multiplex PCR, the TCRdb table keeps only in-frame clones and is missing some. This sample yields about 34,000 clones, of which 91% are seen a single time; approximately 6% belongs to the top ten. The source material was peripheral blood. These receptors were taken from a woman aged 80 or older with acute or convalescent COVID-19.

In its sample, this clone was seen once. This sequence joins TRBV18 and TRBJ1-4, with 9 positions matching TRBD1. V shed 3 bases and J 2 bases; nucleotides not matched to a gene: 7. Germline CDR1 KGHSH, CDR2 LQKENI. The CDR3 loop spans 17 amino acids. The CDR3 region has the DNA TGTGCCAGCTCACCCCAAAACAGGGGGCAGACTAATGAAAAACTGTTTTTT. This encodes CASSPQNRGQTNEKLFF. Variable domain in full (rest from reference TRBV18 and TRBJ1-4): NAGVMQNPRHLVRRRGQEARLRCSPMKGHSHVYWYRQLPEEGLKFMVYLQKENIIDESGMPKERFSAEFPKEGPSILRIQQVVRGDSAAYFCASSPQNRGQTNEKLFFGSGTQLSVL.

The rearrangement joins TRBV7-2 to TRBJ1-2; TRBD1 matches at 7 bases. This CDR3 has 15 amino acids. The V segment lost 1 base and the J segment 7 bases; nucleotides outside the gene matches: 9. The V gene's germline CDR1 is SGHTA and CDR2 FQGNSA. The CDR3 DNA follows: TGTGCCAGCAGCTTAGGGCATAGGGGGCGGGGTGGCTACACCTTC. Amino acid sequence: CASSLGHRGRGGYTF.

V and J are TRBV4-1 and TRBJ1-1; 10 bases are a match to TRBD1. The germline V gene encodes CDR1 MGHRA and CDR2 YSYEKL. V gave up 4 bases and J gave up 6 bases; unmatched junction bases: 14. The CDR3 consists of 17 residues. CDR3 sequence: CASSLTRDRGKGAEAFF. Here the CDR3 DNA reads TGCGCCAGCAGCCTAACCCGGGACAGGGGTAAAGGAGCTGAAGCTTTCTTT.

The CDR3 sequence: CASSRLADTSYEQYF. The CDR3 DNA sequence: TGCGCCAGCAGCCGACTAGCGGATACATCCTACGAGCAGTACTTC. The chain employs TRBV5-1 and TRBJ2-7; 9 bases are a match to TRBD2. Germline V gives CDR1 SGHRS, CDR2 YFSETQ. V was pared by 4 bases and J by 1 base, with 6 bases of the junction left unmatched. The CDR3 is 15 residues long.

The chain combines TRBV11-2 with TRBJ1-3; no clear D gene. The V and J ends lost 2 bases and 0 bases respectively, with 8 bases between them. This CDR3 contains 15 residues. Germline loops: CDR1 SGHAT, CDR2 FQNNGV. DNA of the CDR3: TGTGCCAGCAGCTTAAAACCAGGCTCTGGAAACACCATATATTTT. Translation gives CASSLKPGSGNTIYF.

CDR3 bases: TGCGCCAGCAGCTTGGATTTTAGCGGGGGCCCCTACAATGAGCAGTTCTTC. Translation gives CASSLDFSGGPYNEQFF. V and J are TRBV5-1 and TRBJ2-1; 9 nucleotides agree with TRBD2. CDR3 length equals 17 residues. Germline V gene sequence: CDR1 SGHRS, CDR2 YFSETQ. V shed 0 bases, J shed 2 bases, and the junction held 6 bases outside the gene matches.

The gene calls are TRBV18 and TRBJ2-5, with 9 bases aligning to TRBD2. Germline lookup yields CDR1 KGHSH and CDR2 LQKENI. CDR3 length equals 14 residues. The V segment lost 3 bases and the J segment 5 bases; nucleotides outside the gene matches: 4. The CDR3 DNA reads as TGTGCCAGCTCACCGACCGGGACTAGCGAGACCCAGTACTTC. It codes for CASSPTGTSETQYF. Drawing the rest from reference TRBV18 and TRBJ2-5, the complete variable domain is NAGVMQNPRHLVRRRGQEARLRCSPMKGHSHVYWYRQLPEEGLKFMVYLQKENIIDESGMPKERFSAEFPKEGPSILRIQQVVRGDSAAYFCASSPTGTSETQYFGPGTRLLVL.

This rearrangement joins TRBV10-3 to TRBJ2-7, with D possibly TRBD1 on 5 matching bases. The CDR3 spans 13 residues. V was clipped by 2 bases and J by 2 bases, with 7 bases between them. Germline CDR1 reads ENHRY; CDR2 reads SYGVKD. The CDR3 DNA is TGTGCCATCAGTGAGACGACAGCCTACGAGCAGTACTTC. It yields the protein CAISETTAYEQYF.

The chain uses TRBV6-5 and TRBJ1-1; 7 positions match TRBD1. V lost 3 bases to trimming and J lost 3 bases; unmatched junction nucleotides: 4. The CDR3 sequence is 14 residues long. CDR1 MNHEY and CDR2 SVGAGI come from the germline V gene. The CDR3 here is CASSYGGTDTEAFF. The CDR3 DNA reads as TGTGCCAGCAGTTATGGGGGGACAGACACTGAAGCTTTCTTT.

DNA of the CDR3: TGTGCCAGCGGACAGGGGGAGGTCGACTATGGCTACACCTTC. This gives the protein CASGQGEVDYGYTF. V usage is TRBV3-1 (or the pseudogene TRBV3-2) and J usage is TRBJ1-2; the match to TRBD1 covers 10 bases. In germline, CDR1 is LGHDT, CDR2 YNNKEL (reference sequence). The length of the CDR3 is 14 residues. With 8 bases clipped from V and 3 bases from J, the junction kept 6 bases outside the gene matches.

Remarks on this clone: At one boundary the junction diverges from the germline segment, which might be a read error. The J gene is TRBJ1-4, the V gene TRBV5-1; D is uncertain. Germline V gene data show CDR1 as SGHRS and CDR2 as YFSETQ. The CDR3 contains 14 residues. CDR3 bases: TGCGCCAGCAGTTTGGCTGCAACTAATGAAAAACTGTTTTTT. It is translated as CASSLAATNEKLFF.

The gene calls are TRBV14 and TRBJ1-2, with D possibly being TRBD1 (5 bases). CDR3 length: 14 residues. The germline V and J ends were trimmed by 1 base and 3 bases, with 9 bases remaining between them. Germline assignment: CDR1 SGHDN and CDR2 FVKESK. The CDR3 DNA reads as TGTGCCAGCAGCCAAGGACAGCAAGACTATGGCTACACCTTC. Translated: CASSQGQQDYGYTF. Variable domain in full (rest from reference TRBV14 and TRBJ1-2): EAGVTQFPSHSVIEKGQTVTLRCDPISGHDNLYWYRRVMGKEIKFLLHFVKESKQDESGMPNNRFLAERTGGTYSTLKVQPAELEDSGVYFCASSQGQQDYGYTFGSGTRLTVV.

This chain uses TRBV5-4 with TRBJ1-1; no clear D. This CDR3 region has 13 residues. CDR1 and CDR2 (germline): SGHNT, YYREEE (reference sequence). With 7 bases removed from V and 1 base from J, the gap between germline ends came to 11 bases. CDR3 in DNA: TGTGCCAGCGTCGATCGGAGGAACACTGAAGCTTTCTTT. Translation: CASVDRRNTEAFF.